The T cell receptor beta chain described here comes from a study of blood T cells in healthy people across ages. RNA extraction gave at least 5 micrograms of total RNA per sample. The CDR3 has 15 residues. V was pared by 5 bases and J by 5 bases, with 6 bases of the junction left unmatched. Germline V gives CDR1 MNHEY, CDR2 SMNVEV (reference sequence). Primed by a sample-barcoded 5' primer and a J-beta primer mix, a second PCR proceeded for roughly 6 to 12 cycles. Every individual sample yielded 2.5 million or more paired-end reads (each containing CDR3). MiXCR was run by TCRdb on the 5' RACE reads, yielding one entry per CDR3 protein. The data contain almost 800,000 distinct CDR3 sequences, roughly 50% of them singletons.

V gene TRBV27 combines with J gene TRBJ2-2, with 9 bases matching TRBD1. This TCR came from a young man in good health. The sequencing sample was made of blood. CDR3 sequence reads: CASSPDRGWTGELFF. DNA of the CDR3: TGTGCCAGCAGTCCCGACAGGGGGTGGACCGGGGAGCTGTTTTTT.